Sequencing of this T cell receptor beta chain was carried out in a study of metastatic and nonmetastatic thyroid tumors. Study overall: The comparison covered peripheral blood and tumor or nodule tissue in malignant and benign thyroid patients.

Germline-derived CDR1 and CDR2 are MNHNS and SASEGT. The CDR3 is 16 amino acids. Original methodology: Using the CDR3 differences seen across clinicopathological groups, the authors built a distant-metastasis classifier for papillary thyroid cancer, which was meant to discriminate distant-metastatic patients. From the PCR reads, TCRdb re-called clones with MiXCR. What appears here as the V and J calls and clone size reflects TCRdb's work, not the paper's. The repertoire consists of fewer than 40,000 clones, with approximately 25% occurring once and the leading ten covering under 10%. In this sample, this clone turned up a few times. Relative to the germline gene, one junction end is altered; a read error may explain this. Each patient came to thyroid surgery without any prior treatment (of any kind).

Sequencing was performed on blood. The TCR originated in a female donor with papillary thyroid cancer or a benign thyroid nodule (not recorded which). Some clones in this sample may be carry-over from other donors' samples. The chain combines TRBV6-1 with TRBJ2-7, with D perhaps TRBD1 or TRBD2 (5 bases each). CDR3 DNA sequence: TGTGCCAGAAGTGCTGTCGGGACCTCTGTCTCCTACGAGCAGTACTTC. It specifies CARSAVGTSVSYEQYF.